Given below is one T cell receptor beta chain in context. The CDR3 totals 12 residues. Per the germline V gene, CDR1 is LNHNV and CDR2 is YYDKDF (reference sequence). The V end lost 6 bases, the J end lost 4 bases, and 10 bases lay between the germline ends. The data were obtained in a study of naive CD8 T cells in extremely preterm neonates. Turning to the study itself: Reported adult age range differs: about 23-55 years versus roughly 20-55 years.

Assay used: immunoSEQ multiplex PCR; TCRdb lists only in-frame clones, some missing. The profile shows roughly 5,000 clones, approximately 98% of them singletons. Sequencing was done on a sample of naive CD8+ T cells from blood. The chain employs TRBV15 and TRBJ2-7; TRBD1 is a possible D gene (5 bases). This clonotype was obtained from a human donor in good health. The CDR3 DNA follows: TGTGCCACCAGTGACAGAAAATACGAGCAGTACTTC. This codes for CATSDRKYEQYF. The full variable domain, rest sourced from reference TRBV15 and TRBJ2-7, is DAMVIQNPRYQVTQFGKPVTLSCSQTLNHNVMYWYQQKSSQAPKLLFHYYDKDFNNEADTPDNFQSRRPNTSFCFLDIRSPGLGDTAMYLCATSDRKYEQYFGPGTRLTVT.